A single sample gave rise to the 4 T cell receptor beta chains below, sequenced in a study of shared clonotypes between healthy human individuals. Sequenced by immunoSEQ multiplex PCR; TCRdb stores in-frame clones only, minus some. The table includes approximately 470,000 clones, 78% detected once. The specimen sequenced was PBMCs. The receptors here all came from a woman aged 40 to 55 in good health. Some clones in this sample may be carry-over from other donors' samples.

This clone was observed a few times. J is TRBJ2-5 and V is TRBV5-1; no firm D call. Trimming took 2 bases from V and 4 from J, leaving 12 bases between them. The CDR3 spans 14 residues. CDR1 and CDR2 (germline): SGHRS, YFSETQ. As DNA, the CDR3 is TGCGCCAGCAGCTTTGGTGGGGTGGGAGAGACCCAGTACTTC. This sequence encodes CASSFGGVGETQYF. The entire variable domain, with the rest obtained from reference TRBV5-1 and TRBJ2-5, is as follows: KAGVTQTPRYLIKTRGQQVTLSCSPISGHRSVSWYQQTPGQGLQFLFEYFSETQRNKGNFPGRFSGRQFSNSRSEMNVSTLELGDSALYLCASSFGGVGETQYFGPGTRLLVL.

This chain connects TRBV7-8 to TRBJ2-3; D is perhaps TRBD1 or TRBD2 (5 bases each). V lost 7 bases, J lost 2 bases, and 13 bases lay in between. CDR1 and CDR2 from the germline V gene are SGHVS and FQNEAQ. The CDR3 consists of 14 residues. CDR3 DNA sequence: TGTGCCAGCAACTCCGGGACCTACACAGATACGCAGTATTTT. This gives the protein CASNSGTYTDTQYF.

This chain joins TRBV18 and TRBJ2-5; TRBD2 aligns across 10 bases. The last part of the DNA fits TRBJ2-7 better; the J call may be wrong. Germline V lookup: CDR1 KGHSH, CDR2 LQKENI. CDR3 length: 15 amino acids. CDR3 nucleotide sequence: TGTGCCAGCTCACTACCCTTAGCGGGAGGTAACGAGCAGTACTTC. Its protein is CASSLPLAGGNEQYF.

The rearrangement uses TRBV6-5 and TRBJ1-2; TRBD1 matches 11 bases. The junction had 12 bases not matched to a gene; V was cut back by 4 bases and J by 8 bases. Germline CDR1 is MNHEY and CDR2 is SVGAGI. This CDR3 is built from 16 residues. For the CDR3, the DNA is TGTGCCAGCAGTTTGATCCCCGGGACAGGGGGTGGGGGCTACACCTTC. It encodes CASSLIPGTGGGGYTF.